The source of this TCR beta chain is a study of blood T cell repertoires in COVID-19. Using immunoSEQ multiplex PCR, the repertoire was profiled, and TCRdb retains in-frame clones only, with some absent. Of about 210,000 clones in the sample, around 90% were seen once. Trimming took 2 bases from V and 1 from J; bases not matched to a gene: 15. CDR3 length: 20 residues. The chain uses TRBV23-1 and TRBJ2-1; TRBD1 matches at 9 bases. TRBV23-1 is an ORF for which the function is uncertain. Material: PBMCs or T cells enriched from blood (not recorded which). This receptor was taken from a woman between 18 and 29 years old who had recovered from COVID-19. The CDR3 region has the DNA TGCGCCAGCAGTCAAGCCTCCGGGACAGGGAAGTGTGGGTCCTACAATGAGCAGTTCTTC. This codes for CASSQASGTGKCGSYNEQFF.